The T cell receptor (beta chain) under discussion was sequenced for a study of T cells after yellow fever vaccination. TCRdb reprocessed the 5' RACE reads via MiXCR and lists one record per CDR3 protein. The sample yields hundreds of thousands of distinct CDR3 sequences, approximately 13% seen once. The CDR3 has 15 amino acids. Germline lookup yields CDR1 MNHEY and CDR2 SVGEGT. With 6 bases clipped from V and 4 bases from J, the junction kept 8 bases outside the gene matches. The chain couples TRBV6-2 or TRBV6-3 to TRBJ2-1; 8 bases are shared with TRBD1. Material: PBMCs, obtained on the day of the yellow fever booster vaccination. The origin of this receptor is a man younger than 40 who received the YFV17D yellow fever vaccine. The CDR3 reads CASRLNRGWYNEQFF. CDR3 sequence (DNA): TGTGCCAGCAGGCTGAACAGGGGGTGGTACAATGAGCAGTTCTTC.